This TCR beta chain emerged from a study of T cell changes during pregnancy in multiple sclerosis. V lost 2 bases to trimming and J lost 7 bases, with 11 bases between them. There are 13 residues in the CDR3. The V gene's germline CDR1 is SEHNR and CDR2 FQNEAQ (reference sequence). Method: immunoSEQ multiplex PCR; TCRdb's copy keeps in-frame clones and lacks some. The data contain about 120,000 clones, 93% of them singletons. V is TRBV7-9 and J is TRBJ1-1; D unclear. Sequenced material: peripheral blood, taken before pregnancy. The clonotype originates from a female donor with multiple sclerosis, enrolled in a pregnancy study. The CDR3 sequence: CASSLSGFGEAFF. The CDR3 DNA sequence: TGTGCCAGCAGCTTAAGCGGGTTTGGTGAAGCTTTCTTT.